This is a list of T cell receptor beta chains from one sample in a study of shared clonotypes between healthy human individuals. Sequencing used immunoSEQ multiplex PCR; TCRdb keeps in-frame clones, though not all of them. The top ten hold 15% to 20% of the sample, which has under 350,000 clones, about nine tenths seen once. The sequenced sample was memory CD8+ T cells sorted from blood. Every receptor here comes from a man aged 18 to 35 in good health. Each CDR3 is given with its conserved first and last residue. The order of the fields is J gene, D gene, clone size, V gene, CDR3 DNA, CDR3 protein. The D gene is left open where the match is weak. Expanded clones get a size class; other rows say once, few or many, or leave the size out.

TRBJ2-7 TRBD2 once TRBV30 TGTGCCTGGAGTGTTGCTAGCGGGAGCTACGAGCAGTACTTC CAWSVASGSYEQYF
TRBJ1-2 - - TRBV4-1 TGCGCCAGCAGCCAAACGCCCGACCTAATACTTAATGGCTACACCTTC CASSQTPDLILNGYTF
TRBJ2-7 - - TRBV9 TGTGCCAGCAGCGTCGAGGGGTCCACCCTCTACGAGCAGTACTTC CASSVEGSTLYEQYF
TRBJ2-7 - many TRBV27 TGTGCCAGCAGTTTACGGGGTACAAACTACGAGCAGTACTTC CASSLRGTNYEQYF
TRBJ1-1 TRBD1 - TRBV28 TGTGCCAGCAGCTCCGGGCAGGGGGCGCCCACTGAAGCTTTCTTT CASSSGQGAPTEAFF
TRBJ2-3 - - TRBV5-1 TGCGCCAGCAGCTTTGCCAGCGGATCTAGCACAGATACGCAGTATTTT CASSFASGSSTDTQYF
TRBJ2-3 - - TRBV4-3 TGCGCCAGCAGCCAAGAAGTACGGGCCAGCACAGATACGCAGTATTTT CASSQEVRASTDTQYF
TRBJ1-2 - - TRBV29-1 TGCAGCGTTGTTGTGCTGAGAGGCTATGGCTACACCTTC CSVVVLRGYGYTF
TRBJ2-1 - - TRBV6-6 TGTGCCAGCAGGAGGGACATTTACAATGAGCAGTTCTTC CASRRDIYNEQFF
TRBJ2-1 - - TRBV15 TGTGCCACCAGCAGAGATCTCGCTCTAGCCGAATATGAGCAGTTCTTC CATSRDLALAEYEQFF